Listed below are T cell receptor beta chains from one sample, sequenced in a study of post-analysis software for immune sequencing data. TCRdb used MiXCR to reprocess the PCR reads, holding one entry per CDR3 protein. The sample has over 300,000 distinct CDR3 sequences; less than 40% are singletons. Specimen: blood. These receptors originate from a girl under 18 with multiple sclerosis. The conserved cysteine and the conserved F or W are not part of the CDR3 here. Fields, in order: J gene, V gene, CDR3 protein.

J gene: TRBJ2-6
V gene: TRBV7-2
CDR3 protein: ASSSGPGANVLT

J gene: TRBJ2-7
V gene: TRBV4-1
CDR3 protein: ASSPGTDYEQY

J gene: .
V gene: TRBV25-1
CDR3 protein: ASSQYQLYEQY

J gene: TRBJ2-3
V gene: TRBV2
CDR3 protein: ASSEETGRTDTQY

J gene: TRBJ1-1
V gene: TRBV28
CDR3 protein: ASSLYRFNTEAF

J gene: TRBJ2-3
V gene: TRBV7-8
CDR3 protein: ASSSNGDTQY

J gene: TRBJ2-3
V gene: TRBV4-3
CDR3 protein: ASSQDRGSTQY

J gene: TRBJ2-5
V gene: TRBV3-1
CDR3 protein: ASSRSSGGWQETQY

J gene: TRBJ1-3
V gene: TRBV15
CDR3 protein: ATSRDQASGNTIY

J gene: TRBJ1-2
V gene: TRBV12-3/TRBV12-4
CDR3 protein: ASTRTGLYGYT

J gene: TRBJ2-1
V gene: TRBV12-3/TRBV12-4
CDR3 protein: ASSEDQTSYNEQF

J gene: TRBJ2-1
V gene: TRBV7-2
CDR3 protein: ASSPQTGGSYNEQF

J gene: TRBJ2-7
V gene: TRBV5-5
CDR3 protein: ASSLWGAEQY

J gene: TRBJ2-7
V gene: TRBV20-1
CDR3 protein: SSKGLASYEQY

J gene: TRBJ1-2
V gene: TRBV27
CDR3 protein: ASSPILGLDGYT

J gene: TRBJ2-7
V gene: TRBV29-1
CDR3 protein: SVSKPGTRGIYEQY

J gene: TRBJ1-1
V gene: TRBV2
CDR3 protein: ASKADAF

J gene: TRBJ1-1
V gene: TRBV4-1
CDR3 protein: ASSQGPPLRRGTEAF

J gene: TRBJ2-1
V gene: TRBV13
CDR3 protein: ATSDPADRVYEQF

J gene: TRBJ2-7
V gene: TRBV12-3/TRBV12-4
CDR3 protein: ASSFGLGVYEQY

J gene: TRBJ2-4
V gene: TRBV6-5
CDR3 protein: ASSPAGQKNIQY

J gene: TRBJ2-7
V gene: TRBV27
CDR3 protein: ASSVRGPTYEQY

J gene: TRBJ2-1
V gene: TRBV28
CDR3 protein: ASSLAGPRYNEQF

J gene: TRBJ1-4
V gene: TRBV6-5
CDR3 protein: ASSYGGTLREKLF

J gene: TRBJ1-2
V gene: TRBV13
CDR3 protein: ASSFIGTQVVGYT

J gene: TRBJ1-2
V gene: TRBV12-3/TRBV12-4
CDR3 protein: ASSWFGGYGYT

J gene: TRBJ2-1
V gene: TRBV5-4
CDR3 protein: ASSSGLVGAYNEQF

J gene: TRBJ2-7
V gene: TRBV29-1
CDR3 protein: SVGTGGYEQY

J gene: TRBJ1-5
V gene: TRBV7-8
CDR3 protein: ASSWDVTHQPQH

J gene: TRBJ2-3
V gene: TRBV5-1
CDR3 protein: ASSSEVSTDTQY

J gene: TRBJ1-6
V gene: TRBV27
CDR3 protein: ASRPKAPAGGYNSPLH

J gene: TRBJ1-1
V gene: TRBV6-6
CDR3 protein: ASSYPTGRGTEAF

J gene: TRBJ1-2
V gene: TRBV20-1
CDR3 protein: SAQTGTGYYGYT

J gene: TRBJ1-2
V gene: TRBV20-1
CDR3 protein: SARDRMGEDYGYT

J gene: TRBJ2-5
V gene: TRBV27
CDR3 protein: ASSLRNSQETQY

J gene: TRBJ2-5
V gene: TRBV20-1
CDR3 protein: SAGGQGVEETQY

J gene: TRBJ2-3
V gene: TRBV9
CDR3 protein: ASSVGKGLDTQY

J gene: TRBJ2-6
V gene: TRBV6-2/TRBV6-3
CDR3 protein: ASSGRGTSPSGANVLT

J gene: TRBJ1-5
V gene: TRBV10-3
CDR3 protein: AINQGEAQPQH

J gene: TRBJ2-2
V gene: TRBV6-2/TRBV6-3
CDR3 protein: ASSYSPRTGDTGGLF

J gene: TRBJ2-1
V gene: TRBV28
CDR3 protein: ASEKEVDEQF

J gene: TRBJ2-5
V gene: TRBV5-1
CDR3 protein: ASSFLGVRQETQY

J gene: TRBJ2-7
V gene: TRBV7-2
CDR3 protein: ASSPFLAEVYEQY

J gene: TRBJ1-1
V gene: TRBV12-3/TRBV12-4
CDR3 protein: ASSLALPEVYEAF

J gene: TRBJ2-1
V gene: TRBV4-3
CDR3 protein: ASSQEGVAGPYNEQF

J gene: TRBJ2-7
V gene: TRBV20-1
CDR3 protein: SARVTLGAYEQY